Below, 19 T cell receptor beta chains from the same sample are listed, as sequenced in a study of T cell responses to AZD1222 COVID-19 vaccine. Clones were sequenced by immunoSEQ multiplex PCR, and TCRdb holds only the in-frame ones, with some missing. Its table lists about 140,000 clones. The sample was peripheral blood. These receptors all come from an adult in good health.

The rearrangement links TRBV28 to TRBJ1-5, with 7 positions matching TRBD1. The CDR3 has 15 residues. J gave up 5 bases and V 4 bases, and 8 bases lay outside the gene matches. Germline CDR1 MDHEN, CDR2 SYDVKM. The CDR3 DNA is TGTGCCAGCAGTTCCCGACAGGGTGCAGATCAGCCCCAGCATTTT. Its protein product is CASSSRQGADQPQHF.

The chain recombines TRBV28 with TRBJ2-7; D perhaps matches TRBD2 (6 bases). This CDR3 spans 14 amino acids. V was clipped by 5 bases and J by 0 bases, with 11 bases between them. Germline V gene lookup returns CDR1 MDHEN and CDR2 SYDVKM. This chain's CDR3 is CASSQPAGSYEQYF. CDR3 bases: TGTGCCAGCAGTCAACCAGCGGGCTCCTACGAGCAGTACTTC.

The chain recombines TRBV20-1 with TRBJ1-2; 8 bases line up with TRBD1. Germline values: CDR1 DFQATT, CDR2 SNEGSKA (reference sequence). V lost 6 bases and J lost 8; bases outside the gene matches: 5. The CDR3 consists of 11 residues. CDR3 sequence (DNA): TGCAGTGCCGTCAGGGGGCTCGGCTACACCTTC. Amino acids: CSAVRGLGYTF.

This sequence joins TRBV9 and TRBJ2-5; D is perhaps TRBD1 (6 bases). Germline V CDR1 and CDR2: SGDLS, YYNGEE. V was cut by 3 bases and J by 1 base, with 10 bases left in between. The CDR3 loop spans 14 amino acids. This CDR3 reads CASSAGTPQETQYF. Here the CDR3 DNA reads TGTGCCAGCAGCGCCGGGACACCCCAAGAGACCCAGTACTTC.

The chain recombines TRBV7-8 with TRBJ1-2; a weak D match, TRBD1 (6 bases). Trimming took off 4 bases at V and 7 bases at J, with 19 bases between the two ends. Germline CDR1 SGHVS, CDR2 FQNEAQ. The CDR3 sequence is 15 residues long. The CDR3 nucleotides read TGTGCCAGCAGCTCCAATCGGGGGCGAGGGGGTGGCTACACCTTC. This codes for CASSSNRGRGGGYTF. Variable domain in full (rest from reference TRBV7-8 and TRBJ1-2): GAGVSQSPRYKVAKRGQDVALRCDPISGHVSLFWYQQALGQGPEFLTYFQNEAQLDKSGLPSDRFFAERPEGSVSTLKIQRTQQEDSAVYLCASSSNRGRGGGYTFGSGTRLTVV.

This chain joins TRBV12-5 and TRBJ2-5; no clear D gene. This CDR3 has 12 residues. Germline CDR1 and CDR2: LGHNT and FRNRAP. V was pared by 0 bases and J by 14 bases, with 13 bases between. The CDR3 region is CASGLVTGPIYF. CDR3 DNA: TGTGCTAGTGGTTTGGTAACTGGGCCGATATACTTC.

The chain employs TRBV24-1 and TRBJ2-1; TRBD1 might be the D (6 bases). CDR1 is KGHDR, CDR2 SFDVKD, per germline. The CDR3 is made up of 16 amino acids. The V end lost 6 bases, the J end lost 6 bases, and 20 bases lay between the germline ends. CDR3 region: CATSSEQGGVVNEQFF. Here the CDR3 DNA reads TGTGCCACCAGTTCTGAACAGGGCGGCGTGGTCAATGAGCAGTTCTTC.

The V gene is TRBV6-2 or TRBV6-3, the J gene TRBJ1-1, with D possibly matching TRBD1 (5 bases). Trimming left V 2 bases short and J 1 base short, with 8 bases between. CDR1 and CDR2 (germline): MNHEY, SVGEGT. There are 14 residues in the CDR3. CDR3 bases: TGTGCCAGCAGTTACGTGGGGGGGAACACTGAAGCTTTCTTT. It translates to CASSYVGGNTEAFF.

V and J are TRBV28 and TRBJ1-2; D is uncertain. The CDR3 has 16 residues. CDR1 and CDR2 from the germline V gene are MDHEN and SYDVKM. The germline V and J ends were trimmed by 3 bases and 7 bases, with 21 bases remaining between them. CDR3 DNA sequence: TGTGCCAGCAGTTTCTTTTCGGGGAGGGTTCGCGCTGGCTACACCTTC. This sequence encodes CASSFFSGRVRAGYTF.

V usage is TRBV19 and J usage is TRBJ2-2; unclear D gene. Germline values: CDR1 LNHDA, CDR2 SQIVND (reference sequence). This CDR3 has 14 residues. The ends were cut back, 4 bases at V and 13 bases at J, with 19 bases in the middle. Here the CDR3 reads CASSKRRPPGWLFF. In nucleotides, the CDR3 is TGTGCCAGTAGTAAACGTCGTCCACCCGGATGGCTGTTTTTT.

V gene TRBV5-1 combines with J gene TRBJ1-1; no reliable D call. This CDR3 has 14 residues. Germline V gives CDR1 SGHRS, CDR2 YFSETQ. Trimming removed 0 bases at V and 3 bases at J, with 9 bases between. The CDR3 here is CASSLGVGYTEAFF. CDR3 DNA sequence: TGCGCCAGCAGCTTGGGGGTAGGGTACACTGAAGCTTTCTTT.

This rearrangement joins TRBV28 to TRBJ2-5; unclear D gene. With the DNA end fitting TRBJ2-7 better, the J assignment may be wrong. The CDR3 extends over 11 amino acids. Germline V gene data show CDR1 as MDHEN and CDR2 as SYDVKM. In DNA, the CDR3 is TGTGCCAGCAGTTTTTACCACGAGCAGTACTTC. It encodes CASSFYHEQYF.

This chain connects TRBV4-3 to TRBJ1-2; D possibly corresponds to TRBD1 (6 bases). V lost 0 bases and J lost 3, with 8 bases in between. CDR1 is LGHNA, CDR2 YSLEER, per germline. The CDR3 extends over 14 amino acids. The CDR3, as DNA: TGCGCCAGCAGCCAAGAACAGGGATACTATGGCTACACCTTC. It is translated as CASSQEQGYYGYTF.

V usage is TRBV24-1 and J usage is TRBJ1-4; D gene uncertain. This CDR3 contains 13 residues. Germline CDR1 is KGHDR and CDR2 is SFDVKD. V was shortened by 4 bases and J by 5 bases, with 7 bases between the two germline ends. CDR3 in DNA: TGTGCCACCAGTGACCCTATAAATGAAAAACTGTTTTTT. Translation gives CATSDPINEKLFF.

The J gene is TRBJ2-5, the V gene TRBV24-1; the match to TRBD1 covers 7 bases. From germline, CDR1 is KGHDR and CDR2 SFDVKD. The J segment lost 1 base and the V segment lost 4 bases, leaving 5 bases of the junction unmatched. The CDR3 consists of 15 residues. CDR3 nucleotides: TGTGCCACCAGTGACCCCCGGGACAGCCAAGAGACCCAGTACTTC. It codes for CATSDPRDSQETQYF.

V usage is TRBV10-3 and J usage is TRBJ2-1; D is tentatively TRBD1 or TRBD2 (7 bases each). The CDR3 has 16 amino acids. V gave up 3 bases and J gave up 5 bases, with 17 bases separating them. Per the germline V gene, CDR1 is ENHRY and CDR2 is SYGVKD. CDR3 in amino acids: CAISESVAGGDNEQFF. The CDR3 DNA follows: TGTGCCATCAGTGAAAGTGTGGCAGGGGGGGACAATGAGCAGTTCTTC.

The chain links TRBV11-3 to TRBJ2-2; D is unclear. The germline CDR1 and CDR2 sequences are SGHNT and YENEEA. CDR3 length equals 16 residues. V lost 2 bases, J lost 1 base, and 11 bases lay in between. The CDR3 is CASSLQTPRNTGELFF. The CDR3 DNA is TGTGCCAGCAGCTTACAGACACCAAGGAACACCGGGGAGCTGTTTTTT. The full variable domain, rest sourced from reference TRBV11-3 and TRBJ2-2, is EAGVVQSPRYKIIEKKQPVAFWCNPISGHNTLYWYLQNLGQGPELLIRYENEEAVDDSQLPKDRFSAERLKGVDSTLKIQPAELGDSAVYLCASSLQTPRNTGELFFGEGSRLTVL.

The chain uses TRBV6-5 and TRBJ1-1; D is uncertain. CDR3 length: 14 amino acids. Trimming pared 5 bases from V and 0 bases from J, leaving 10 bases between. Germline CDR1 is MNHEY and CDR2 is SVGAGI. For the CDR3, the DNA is TGTGCCAGCAGTCCCCCCCAGCTGAACACTGAAGCTTTCTTT. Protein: CASSPPQLNTEAFF.

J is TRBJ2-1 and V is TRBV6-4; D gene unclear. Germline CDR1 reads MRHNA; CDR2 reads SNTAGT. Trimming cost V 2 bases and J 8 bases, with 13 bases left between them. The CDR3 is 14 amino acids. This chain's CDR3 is CASSDGSAAHEQFF. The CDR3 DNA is TGTGCCAGCAGTGACGGCTCGGCGGCGCATGAGCAGTTCTTC.